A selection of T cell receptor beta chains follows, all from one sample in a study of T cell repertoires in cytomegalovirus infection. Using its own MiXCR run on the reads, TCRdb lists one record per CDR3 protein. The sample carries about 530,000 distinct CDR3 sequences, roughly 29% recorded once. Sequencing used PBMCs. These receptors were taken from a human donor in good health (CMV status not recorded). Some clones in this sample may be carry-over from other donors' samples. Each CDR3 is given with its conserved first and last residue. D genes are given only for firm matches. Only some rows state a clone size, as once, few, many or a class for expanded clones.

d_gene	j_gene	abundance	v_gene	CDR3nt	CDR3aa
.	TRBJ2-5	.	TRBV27	TGTGCCAGCAGTTCTATACGTAGGTACCAAGAGACCCAGTACTTC	CASSSIRRYQETQYF
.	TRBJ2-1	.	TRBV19	TGTGCCAGTAGTATCGGGGATTGGGGCAGAGAGCAGTTCTTC	CASSIGDWGREQFF
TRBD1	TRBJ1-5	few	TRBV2	TGTGCCAGCAGTTACAGGGGGCGTCAGCCCCAGCATTTT	CASSYRGRQPQHF
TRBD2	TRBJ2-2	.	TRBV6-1	TGTGCCAGCAGGGCGGGACTAGCGGGGAACACCGGGGAGCTGTTTTTT	CASRAGLAGNTGELFF
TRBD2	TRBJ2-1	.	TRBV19	TGTGCCAGTAGTATAGAGGTAGCGGGAGATTACGGGGTCCGAAACAATGAGCAGTTCTTC	CASSIEVAGDYGVRNNEQFF
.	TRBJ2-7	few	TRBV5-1	TGCGCCAGCAGACAAGGATCGACGGGCAACTACGAGCAGTACTTC	CASRQGSTGNYEQYF
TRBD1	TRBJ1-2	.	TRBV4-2	TGTGCCAGCAGCCAAGTGGAGGGGGCAGACTATGGCTACACCTTC	CASSQVEGADYGYTF
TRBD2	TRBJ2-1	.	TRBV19	TGTGCCTATCCACCCGGGACTAGCGGGAACAATGAGCAGTTCTTC	CAYPPGTSGNNEQFF
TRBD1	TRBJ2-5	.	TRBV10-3	TGTGCCATCAGTCCCCGACAGGGGGCAGGGGAGACCCAGTACTTC	CAISPRQGAGETQYF
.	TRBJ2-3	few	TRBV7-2	TGTGCCAGCAGCTTAGAGCGGGCAGATACGCAGTATTTT	CASSLERADTQYF
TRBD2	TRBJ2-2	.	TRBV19	TGTGCCAGTACGGCCAGCGGGAGGGGAGTCGGGGAGCTGTTTTTT	CASTASGRGVGELFF
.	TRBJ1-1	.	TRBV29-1	TGCAGCGCTCTTGGGGCTTCGAACACTGAAGCTTTCTTT	CSALGASNTEAFF
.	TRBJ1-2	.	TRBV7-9	TGTGCCAGCAGCTACTCCCCGGACAGAAACTATGGCTACACCTTC	CASSYSPDRNYGYTF
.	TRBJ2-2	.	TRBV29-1	TGCAGCGCCCCGTCCAGGGGCACCGGGGAGCTGTTTTTT	CSAPSRGTGELFF
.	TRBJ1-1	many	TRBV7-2	TGTGCCAGCAGCTTTCCGGATAACACTGAAGCTTTCTTT	CASSFPDNTEAFF
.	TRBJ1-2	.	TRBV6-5	TGTGCCAGCAGCCTGGCCCAGGGGCATAGTGGCTACACCTTC	CASSLAQGHSGYTF
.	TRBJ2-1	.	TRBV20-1	TGCAGTGCTAGAGATGCTCGGGGGATCAACAATGAGCAGGTCTTC	CSARDARGINNEQVF
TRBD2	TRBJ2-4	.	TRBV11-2	TGTGCCAGCAGCTTAGGGGGGTCGGGGGGAAACATTCAGTACTTC	CASSLGGSGGNIQYF
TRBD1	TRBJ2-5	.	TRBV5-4	TGTGCCAGCAGCTTGGGGACAGGTACGCAAGAGACCCAGTACTTC	CASSLGTGTQETQYF
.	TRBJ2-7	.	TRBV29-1	TGCAGCGTTAAGGGGAACACCTACGAGCAGTACTTC	CSVKGNTYEQYF
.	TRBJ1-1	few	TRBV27	TGTGCCAGCAGTCCATCGGACGGCGGGAACACTGAAGCTTTCTTT	CASSPSDGGNTEAFF
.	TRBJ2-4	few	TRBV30	TGTGCCTGGAGTGAGTCCCTCCGGAACATTCAGTACTTC	CAWSESLRNIQYF
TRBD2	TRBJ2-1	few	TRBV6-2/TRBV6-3	TGTGCCAGCCGCCCGGGGACTAGCGCCCCTAGGGAGCAGTTCTTC	CASRPGTSAPREQFF
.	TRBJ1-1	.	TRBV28	TGTGCCAGCAGTTTTGCCACTGAAGCTTTCTTT	CASSFATEAFF